The 10 T cell receptor beta chains below come from one sample, sequenced in a study of T-cell reconstitution after alpha-beta-depleted transplantation in children. A TCRbeta library incorporating unique molecular identifiers was prepared. TCRdb reprocessed the PCR reads via MiXCR and lists one record per CDR3 protein. The sample gives around 490,000 distinct CDR3 sequences, 9.5% to 12% of which show up once; 13% to 15% is in the top ten. This specimen was PBMCs, mostly from graft donor cells, taken 180 days after TCRalphabeta/CD19-depleted stem cell transplant. The source is a female patient aged 2-9 years who had a stem cell transplant for aplastic anemia, so the T cells may come from the graft donor.

This clonotype was detected ten times or more. The chain carries TRBV6-1 and TRBJ1-1; 9 bases line up with TRBD1. V was pared by 8 bases and J by 4 bases, with 5 bases of the junction left unmatched. The CDR3 is 13 amino acids. CDR1 and CDR2 (germline): MNHNS, SASEGT. For the CDR3, the DNA is TGTGCCAGCCGGGGACAGGGAATCACTGAAGCTTTCTTT. Its translation is CASRGQGITEAFF.

The J gene is TRBJ1-3, the V gene TRBV28, with D unresolved. This CDR3 contains 15 residues. Germline-derived CDR1 and CDR2 are MDHEN and SYDVKM. V was shortened by 6 bases and J by 3 bases, with 15 bases between the two germline ends. The CDR3 here is CASRPLRGLGNTIYF. In DNA, the CDR3 is TGTGCCAGCAGACCCCTCCGGGGTCTTGGAAACACCATATATTTT.

The rearrangement joins TRBV9 to TRBJ2-3; no clear D. The V and J ends lost 3 bases and 8 bases respectively, with 13 bases between them. CDR3 length: 13 amino acids. Germline V lookup: CDR1 SGDLS, CDR2 YYNGEE. The CDR3, as DNA: TGTGCCAGCAGCGATAGACTCGAGAGTACGCAGTATTTT. Residues: CASSDRLESTQYF.

The chain combines TRBV5-1 with TRBJ2-2, with D possibly being TRBD2 (6 bases). The CDR3 consists of 14 residues. V was shortened by 1 base and J by 10 bases, with 14 bases between the two germline ends. Germline values: CDR1 SGHRS, CDR2 YFSETQ. The CDR3 DNA is TGCGCCAGCAGCTTGTTCGCGGGGACGGTGGAGCTGTTTTTT. Translated: CASSLFAGTVELFF.

This chain joins TRBV11-2 and TRBJ2-2; 10 bases fit TRBD1. The CDR3 length is 16 residues. Germline V CDR1 and CDR2: SGHAT, FQNNGV. V gave up 7 bases and J gave up 3 bases; unmatched junction bases: 8. CDR3 nucleotides: TGTGCCAGCAAATTAGACAGGGGGCGGTACACCGGGGAGCTGTTTTTT. It encodes CASKLDRGRYTGELFF.

The rearrangement links TRBV10-2 to TRBJ2-1; D is possibly TRBD1 (6 bases). Deletions cut 7 bases from V and 2 bases from J, with 18 bases between. Looked up from germline, CDR1 is WSHSY and CDR2 is SAAADI. The length of the CDR3 is 16 residues. This CDR3 reads CASTSKHRVAYNEQFF. As DNA, the CDR3 is TGCGCCAGCACCAGCAAGCACAGGGTCGCCTACAATGAGCAGTTCTTC.

This sequence joins TRBV12-3 or TRBV12-4 and TRBJ1-5; no definite D call. This CDR3 has 16 amino acids. V lost 1 base, J lost 0 bases, and 10 bases lay in between. This CDR3 is CASSLGTDYSNQPQHF. The CDR3 region has the DNA TGTGCCAGCAGTTTAGGAACGGATTATAGCAATCAGCCCCAGCATTTT.

The sample holds a few counts of this clonotype. The chain is built from TRBV5-1 and TRBJ2-7, with TRBD1 identical over 7 bases. Germline CDR1 SGHRS, CDR2 YFSETQ. The CDR3 contains 16 residues. V lost 4 bases to trimming and J lost 0 bases; unmatched junction nucleotides: 10. Written as DNA, the CDR3 is TGCGCCAGCAGCACGGACAGGTTTAAGGGCTCCTACGAGCAGTACTTC. Protein sequence: CASSTDRFKGSYEQYF.

The J gene is TRBJ2-7, the V gene TRBV7-2, with 12 bases fitting TRBD2. The CDR3 length is 16 residues. Germline CDR1 SGHTA, CDR2 FQGNSA. The trim removed 5 bases at V and 3 bases at J, leaving 8 bases unmatched. The CDR3 nucleotides are TGTGCCAGCAGCCCCCATAGACTAGCGGGAGTCTACGAGCAGTACGTC. Amino acids: CASSPHRLAGVYEQYV.

There are a few counts of this clonotype. This chain uses TRBV20-1 with TRBJ2-3; 16 positions match TRBD2. CDR3 length: 16 residues. The V gene end was trimmed by 5 bases and the J gene end by 4 bases; junction bases not matched to a gene: 6. Germline assignment: CDR1 DFQATT and CDR2 SNEGSKA (reference sequence). CDR3 in DNA: TGCAGTGCTCGCGGGACTAGCGGGAGGGCAGCAGATACGCAGTATTTT. Translated, it gives CSARGTSGRAADTQYF.